Each of the 18 T cell receptor beta chains below was sequenced from the same sample in a study of CD8 T cells in Susac syndrome. cDNA came from roughly 0.5 to 1 ug RNA primed by random hexamers. MiXCR, applied by TCRdb to the immunoSEQ multiplex PCR reads, yields one record per CDR3 protein. The sample carries approximately 170,000 distinct CDR3 sequences, less than 95% recorded once. Sequenced input: CD4+ T cells from PBMCs. These receptors came from a human donor with multiple sclerosis.

The chain carries TRBV29-1 and TRBJ2-5, with TRBD2 as a possible D gene (6 bases). Germline CDR1 reads SQVTM; CDR2 reads ANQGSEA. CDR3 length: 12 residues. The V gene lost 5 bases and the J gene lost 4 bases, with 11 bases spanning the gap. The CDR3 loop reads CSVSGSGETQYF. CDR3 coding DNA: TGCAGCGTTTCCGGGAGCGGAGAGACCCAGTACTTC. The entire variable domain, with the rest obtained from reference TRBV29-1 and TRBJ2-5, is as follows: SAVISQKPSRDICQRGTSLTIQCQVDSQVTMMFWYRQQPGQSLTLIATANQGSEATYESGFVIDKFPISRPNLTFSTLTVSNMSPEDSSIYLCSVSGSGETQYFGPGTRLLVL.

The chain is built from TRBV14 and TRBJ1-3; 7 bases align to TRBD1. Germline V CDR1 and CDR2: SGHDN, FVKESK. This CDR3 spans 17 amino acids. V lost 1 base, J lost 0 bases, and 6 bases stayed unmatched. The CDR3 here is CASSQVGGQLSGNTIYF. The DNA for the CDR3 is TGTGCCAGCAGCCAAGTTGGGGGACAGCTCTCTGGAAACACCATATATTTT.

V is TRBV6-2 or TRBV6-3 and J is TRBJ2-6, with D unresolved. CDR3 length: 13 amino acids. The germline V gene has CDR1 MNHEY and CDR2 SVGEGT. V dropped 7 bases and J dropped 1 base, with 5 bases sitting between them. CDR3 nucleotides: TGTGCCAGCATGCGATCTGGGGCCAACGTCCTGACTTTC. Amino acid sequence: CASMRSGANVLTF.

This clonotype occurred once. This chain links TRBV12-3 or TRBV12-4 with TRBJ1-2; 8 nucleotides match TRBD1. Trimming cost V 2 bases and J 7 bases; bases outside gene matches: 6. The CDR3 consists of 14 residues. The CDR3 loop reads CASSLSPGGSGYTF. CDR3 in DNA: TGTGCCAGCAGTTTAAGTCCAGGGGGCAGTGGCTACACCTTC.

This CDR3 is CASSTRQGPSEAFF. Here the CDR3 DNA reads TGTGCCAGCAGTACCAGACAGGGGCCCTCTGAAGCTTTCTTT. This sequence joins TRBV27 and TRBJ1-1; 8 positions match TRBD1. The CDR3 contains 14 residues. Unmatched junction bases numbered 8, after V lost 5 bases and J lost 6 bases. In germline, CDR1 is MNHEY, CDR2 SMNVEV (reference sequence).

The chain combines TRBV5-1 with TRBJ2-7; D is possibly TRBD2 (6 bases). The CDR3 runs 15 residues. Germline V gene data show CDR1 as SGHRS and CDR2 as YFSETQ. Trimming cost V 0 bases and J 7 bases, with 17 bases left between them. For the CDR3, the DNA is TGCGCCAGCAGCTTGGGTGCGGGAATCGCGGGGGAGCAGTACTTC. As protein: CASSLGAGIAGEQYF.

This sequence joins TRBV5-1 and TRBJ2-5; the D gene could be TRBD1 or TRBD2 (5 bases each). There are 15 residues in the CDR3. The germline gives CDR1 SGHRS, CDR2 YFSETQ. V was shortened by 6 bases and J by 1 base, with 16 bases between the two germline ends. CDR3 coding DNA: TGCGCCAGCACCACAGCGACGGGGACCCAAGAGACCCAGTACTTC. Translation: CASTTATGTQETQYF.

J is TRBJ1-1 and V is TRBV5-4; D is unresolved. Germline lookup yields CDR1 SGHNT and CDR2 YYREEE (reference sequence). Trimming cost V 4 bases and J 1 base, with 20 bases left between them. This CDR3 is built from 17 residues. CDR3 sequence (DNA): TGTGCCAGCAGCAAAAGGTCGACCAGTTCGAGGAACACTGAAGCTTTCTTT. It translates to CASSKRSTSSRNTEAFF. Variable domain in full (rest from reference TRBV5-4 and TRBJ1-1): ETGVTQSPTHLIKTRGQQVTLRCSSQSGHNTVSWYQQALGQGPQFIFQYYREEENGRGNFPPRFSGLQFPNYSSELNVNALELDDSALYLCASSKRSTSSRNTEAFFGQGTRLTVV.

The V and J genes are TRBV9 and TRBJ2-1, with 8 bases identical to TRBD2. The junction had 11 bases not matched to a gene; V was cut back by 4 bases and J by 2 bases. CDR3 size: 17 residues. The germline V gene has CDR1 SGDLS and CDR2 YYNGEE. The CDR3 sequence: CASSLLETSVPYNEQFF. CDR3 bases: TGTGCCAGCAGCCTCTTAGAGACTAGCGTCCCCTACAATGAGCAGTTCTTC.

V and J are TRBV30 and TRBJ2-2; D remains ambiguous. Germline V CDR1 and CDR2: GTSNPN, SVGIG (reference sequence). This CDR3 comprises 11 residues. Trimming left V 2 bases short and J 6 bases short, with 4 bases between. CDR3 sequence reads: CAWSWAGELFF. DNA of the CDR3: TGTGCCTGGAGTTGGGCCGGGGAGCTGTTTTTT.

V gene TRBV5-1 combines with J gene TRBJ1-3; D gene unclear. The V gene lost 2 bases and the J gene lost 0 bases, with 9 bases spanning the gap. The CDR3 totals 15 residues. Germline V gene data show CDR1 as SGHRS and CDR2 as YFSETQ. The CDR3 sequence is CASSFMGTSGNTIYF. The CDR3 DNA follows: TGCGCCAGCAGCTTTATGGGTACCTCTGGAAACACCATATATTTT.

The rearrangement links TRBV30 to TRBJ2-1, with TRBD1 matching 12 bases. The V and J ends lost 3 bases and 8 bases, in that order; junction bases with no gene match: 11. The CDR3 runs to 16 residues. CDR1 is GTSNPN, CDR2 SVGIG, per germline (reference sequence). CDR3 in DNA: TGTGCCTGGAGGCTCGTGGGGGACAGGGGGCACGATGAGCAGTTCTTC. Protein product: CAWRLVGDRGHDEQFF.

This chain uses TRBV7-2 with TRBJ2-7, with 7 bases aligning to TRBD1. The CDR3 sequence is 15 residues long. Germline V CDR1 and CDR2: SGHTA, FQGNSA. The trim removed 2 bases at V and 0 bases at J, leaving 4 bases unmatched. CDR3 residues: CASSLSGGLSYEQYF. The DNA of the CDR3 is TGTGCCAGCAGCTTATCAGGGGGTCTCTCCTACGAGCAGTACTTC.

The chain joins TRBV11-2 to TRBJ2-2; D is possibly TRBD1 (6 bases). V dropped 11 bases and J dropped 3 bases, with 16 bases sitting between them. Germline V gene sequence: CDR1 SGHAT, CDR2 FQNNGV. This CDR3 comprises 14 residues. Here the CDR3 DNA reads TGTGCCGGGGGCAGGCTTCCTCACACCGGGGAGCTGTTTTTT. Encoded protein: CAGGRLPHTGELFF.

This clonotype was picked up one time. The chain joins TRBV7-2 to TRBJ2-6, with 9 bases identical to TRBD2. The CDR3 extends over 19 amino acids. Germline CDR1 is SGHTA and CDR2 is FQGNSA. The V gene end was trimmed by 8 bases and the J gene end by 4 bases; junction bases not matched to a gene: 18. The CDR3 here is CASPSGRLAGPHGANVLTF. CDR3 DNA sequence: TGTGCCAGCCCTAGCGGCCGGCTAGCGGGGCCCCACGGGGCCAACGTCCTGACTTTC.

The chain carries TRBV6-5 and TRBJ1-2; TRBD1 agrees at 9 bases. The CDR3 consists of 15 residues. J lost 5 bases, V lost 2 bases, and 6 bases had no gene match. Germline assignment: CDR1 MNHEY and CDR2 SVGAGI. CDR3 amino acids: CASSYRTGVLYGYTF. The CDR3 DNA sequence: TGTGCCAGCAGTTACCGGACAGGGGTACTTTATGGCTACACCTTC.

The chain joins TRBV2 to TRBJ1-1; D might be TRBD1 (6 bases). Germline V CDR1 and CDR2: SNHLY, FYNNEI. Trimming removed 6 bases at V and 2 bases at J, with 13 bases between. This CDR3 has 14 amino acids. The CDR3, as DNA: TGTGCCAGCAGAAGCGGGACAAGAAACACTGAAGCTTTCTTT. This sequence encodes CASRSGTRNTEAFF.

This chain joins TRBV14 and TRBJ2-1, with TRBD2 matching over 11 bases. With 3 bases clipped from V and 2 bases from J, the junction kept 0 bases outside the gene matches. The germline V gene encodes CDR1 SGHDN and CDR2 FVKESK. The length of the CDR3 is 15 residues. CDR3 DNA sequence: TGTGCCAGCAGCCAGGGACTAGCGGCCTACAATGAGCAGTTCTTC. Translating it yields CASSQGLAAYNEQFF.